This T cell receptor (beta chain) was documented in a study of shared clonotypes between healthy human individuals (dated by TCRdb to about 2020). Looking at the study overall: The cohort comprised two women and a few men aged 18 to 49 years. Per donor, leukapheresis produced somewhere between about 0.85 and 10 billion PBMCs. To increase sequencing depth and limit assay-specific biases, TCR repertoire library preparation and sequencing were carried out by different laboratories using diverse techniques. Blood TCR repertoires of roughly five healthy adults were deeply sequenced to estimate repertoire size and the extent of clonotype sharing between individuals. For each donor, CD4 naive and CD4 memory were each given three plates, CD8 naive was given two plates, and CD8 memory was given one plate. What the study reported, not specific to this receptor: The small number of donors limited the genetic and exposure-history diversity represented. Rarefaction of sorted-subset datasets indicated incomplete sequencing despite the large sequencing depth. Based on pairwise subsampling, the degree of clonotype sharing among donors was expected to be affected by sequencing depth. When a few donors were compared, the shared fraction of clonotypes was about 5.5% for naive CD4, around 4% for naive CD8, more than 2% for memory CD4, and 0.4% for memory CD8. Naive subsets generally had larger estimated clonotype richness than memory subsets. Sampling was restricted to blood, and TCR repertoires in tissue are likely to differ from TCR repertoires in blood. Compared with non-shared clonotypes, clonotypes shared by all four sorted-subset donors had higher generation probabilities.

To note about this clone: Its recognized antigen is unknown. The sample holds no much larger clone one base away, and base qualities are not on file.

Healthy HIV-negative adults with no recently reported acute infections or vaccinations were included as donors. Every donor was a Caucasian adult residing in Nashville, Tennessee, USA. CD4+ T cells were enriched by magnetic negative selection, after which naive cells were positively selected on CD45RA and the negative fraction was taken as the memory subset. Blood was obtained by leukapheresis, after which PBMCs were separated by Ficoll-Histopaque density gradient centrifugation and cryopreserved in liquid nitrogen vapor phase. Analytical flow cytometry was used to check the purity and quantity of each magnetically sorted T cell population. Genomic DNA was isolated from every sorted fraction and measured by UV absorbance on a Nanodrop 2000c. TCR CDR3 regions were amplified from genomic DNA by multiplex PCR using the deep immunoSEQ assay. Extracted genomic DNA from each cell subset was distributed evenly across all wells of several immunoSEQ 96-well plates, and each plate was treated as a replicate. For sorted subsets, approximately 190 ng of genomic DNA, equivalent to roughly 33,000 T cell genomes, went into each replicate PCR. Purified libraries were measured with a Qubit 3.0 fluorometer, size-checked on a Bioanalyzer 2100, and measured again with the KAPA Library Quantification kit. Each immunoSEQ 96-well plate was sequenced on its own single-read 150-cycle Illumina NextSeq 550 flow cell. The original methods were these. The immunoSEQ output contained only junctional sequences without quality scores, so filtering could not match that applied to full-length reads. To assign V/J genes and CDR3, sequences were annotated using PyIR, a Python wrapper for IgBLAST v1.9, with IMGT germline references. Any read was removed if the V/J assignment was weak (E-value above 1e-6), the CDR3 was missing, or the read contained stop codons, out-of-frame junctions, or ambiguous translated residues. V3J clonotypes were defined by identical inferred V gene, J gene, and CDR3 amino acid sequence. To compute the percentage overlap between repertoires, the number of shared unique clonotypes was divided by the size of the smaller repertoire. Richness of each repertoire was evaluated using RTK rarefaction, the Chao1 estimator, and Recon v2.1 estimates of unobserved clonotypes. OLGA was used to compute generation probabilities for all TCRbeta clonotypes that the gDNA method yielded from a handful of donors. TCRdb stores this immuneACCESS table with in-frame sequences only. Part of the clones is absent; in the studies checked, under half of the shortfall reflects unresolved V genes, and no reason is known for the rest. That table supplies the V and J calls and clone size; D and trimming were determined from the DNA. The sample yields about 1.5 million clones; 96% were counted once. The top ten clones comprise 1.2% of the sample.

Relative to germline, V is 5 bases shorter and J is 5 bases shorter, with 9 bases between their ends. The CDR3 starts with the cysteine, ends with the phenylalanine, and has 13 residues. The CDR3 DNA has 39 bases and is translated from base 1. For CDR1 and CDR2, the germline V gene lists MGHRA and YSYEKL. The TCR was taken from a young man in good health. The sequencing sample was made of naive CD4+ T cells sorted from blood. The cell subset or site label, read with the paper, signifies: CD45RA+ positively selected. The chain was built from TRBV4-1 and TRBJ1-4; the D gene is not confidently resolved. The CDR3: CASSSQYNEKLFF. The sequenced DNA: TGCGCCAGCAGCTCACAGTACAATGAAAAACTGTTTTTT.